These T cell receptor beta chains were read from a single sample in a study of shared clonotypes between healthy human individuals. Here immunoSEQ multiplex PCR was the method, and the copy in TCRdb shows in-frame clones only, minus some. Of 2,500,000 or so clones in the sample, approximately 92% were seen once. The sample was naive CD4+ T cells sorted from blood. The receptor set was obtained from a man aged 18 to 35 in good health. CDR3s include the opening cysteine and the closing phenylalanine or tryptophan. The D gene is left open where the match is weak.

D gene	V gene	J gene	CDR3 protein
TRBD1	TRBV5-6	TRBJ2-1	CASSRDRYYNEQFF
-	TRBV30	TRBJ2-7	CAWSPRGGIKGEQYF
-	TRBV4-1	TRBJ2-3	CASSQGPRPDTQYF
TRBD2	TRBV9	TRBJ2-5	CASSVVAGGPGETQYF
-	TRBV7-2	TRBJ1-4	CASSLRTTSGATNEKLFF
-	TRBV6-1	TRBJ1-2	CASSESHGYTF
-	TRBV9	TRBJ2-1	CASSGGSGSYNEQFF
TRBD1	TRBV18	TRBJ2-5	CASSPPIRQGKETQYF
TRBD2	TRBV7-2	TRBJ2-2	CASSKAGKNTGELFF
-	TRBV9	TRBJ1-6	CASSGARAPDSPLHF
-	TRBV5-1	TRBJ2-3	CASSRQKGGADTQYF
-	TRBV2	TRBJ2-7	CASSTDWAGEQYF
-	TRBV11-2	TRBJ2-6	CASSYTGTSGANVLTF
-	TRBV15	TRBJ2-7	CATSNSAYEQYF
-	TRBV2	TRBJ2-7	CASSEGLQGHEQYF
TRBD1	TRBV6-5	TRBJ1-6	CASSWTGDNSPLHF
TRBD2	TRBV4-1	TRBJ2-2	CASSRGGDTGELFF
TRBD1	TRBV29-1	TRBJ1-3	CSVRQGAGNTIYF
TRBD1	TRBV5-4	TRBJ2-2	CASSLRTGLTGELFF
-	TRBV30	TRBJ2-2	CAWSPRRQQKGGELFF
TRBD1	TRBV2	TRBJ1-5	CASSKTGGPGNQPQHF
TRBD2	TRBV9	TRBJ2-3	CASSVPPSGGTDTQYF
TRBD1	TRBV19	TRBJ2-5	CASSWDSQETQYF
TRBD1	TRBV28	-	CASKVDRGLYEQYF
TRBD1	TRBV6-1	TRBJ2-1	CASRAGTASYNEQFF
-	TRBV12-2	TRBJ2-1	CASRRRLAGYTYNEQFF
-	TRBV5-6	TRBJ2-1	CASSAGPGFTTNEQFF
-	TRBV14	TRBJ1-3	CASSQESPGGNTIYF
-	TRBV7-9	TRBJ1-3	CASSSNGGNTIYF
-	TRBV19	TRBJ2-7	CASSISGGQFHEQYF
TRBD1	TRBV28	TRBJ2-7	CASSLGSTGGTYEQYF
-	TRBV9	TRBJ2-3	CASSLQNTDTQYF
-	TRBV5-4	TRBJ2-7	CASSPRGLASYEQYF
-	TRBV14	TRBJ1-2	CASSPIEDYGYTF
TRBD2	TRBV6-5	TRBJ2-7	CASSSKGLAGDEQYF
-	TRBV9	TRBJ2-7	CASSVAGGSNYEQYF
TRBD1	TRBV30	TRBJ2-7	CAWSGLGTGEREQYF
-	TRBV2	TRBJ1-4	CASSELQPRLFF
-	TRBV2	TRBJ2-3	CASSEDRGTDTQYF
-	TRBV19	TRBJ2-1	CASSHLGLSQFF
-	TRBV18	-	CASSPDNPYEQYF
TRBD2	TRBV5-4	TRBJ2-1	CASSLAARTSGGSYNEQFF
-	TRBV10-3	TRBJ1-1	CAISEGPGNTEAFF
-	TRBV5-1	TRBJ1-4	CASSPGTSKSTNEKLFF
-	TRBV18	TRBJ2-3	CASSPGSDTQYF
-	TRBV2	TRBJ1-1	CASSGVGNTEAFF
-	TRBV11-2	TRBJ1-1	CASSLAPHGTEAFF
-	TRBV27	TRBJ1-5	CASRRQGRATQPQHF
-	TRBV7-9	TRBJ2-7	CASSLDFQTYEQYF
-	TRBV18	TRBJ2-5	CASSRTEETQYF
TRBD2	TRBV10-3	TRBJ2-2	CAIRSGRLRAGELFF
-	TRBV9	TRBJ1-3	CASSVEEPGNTIYF